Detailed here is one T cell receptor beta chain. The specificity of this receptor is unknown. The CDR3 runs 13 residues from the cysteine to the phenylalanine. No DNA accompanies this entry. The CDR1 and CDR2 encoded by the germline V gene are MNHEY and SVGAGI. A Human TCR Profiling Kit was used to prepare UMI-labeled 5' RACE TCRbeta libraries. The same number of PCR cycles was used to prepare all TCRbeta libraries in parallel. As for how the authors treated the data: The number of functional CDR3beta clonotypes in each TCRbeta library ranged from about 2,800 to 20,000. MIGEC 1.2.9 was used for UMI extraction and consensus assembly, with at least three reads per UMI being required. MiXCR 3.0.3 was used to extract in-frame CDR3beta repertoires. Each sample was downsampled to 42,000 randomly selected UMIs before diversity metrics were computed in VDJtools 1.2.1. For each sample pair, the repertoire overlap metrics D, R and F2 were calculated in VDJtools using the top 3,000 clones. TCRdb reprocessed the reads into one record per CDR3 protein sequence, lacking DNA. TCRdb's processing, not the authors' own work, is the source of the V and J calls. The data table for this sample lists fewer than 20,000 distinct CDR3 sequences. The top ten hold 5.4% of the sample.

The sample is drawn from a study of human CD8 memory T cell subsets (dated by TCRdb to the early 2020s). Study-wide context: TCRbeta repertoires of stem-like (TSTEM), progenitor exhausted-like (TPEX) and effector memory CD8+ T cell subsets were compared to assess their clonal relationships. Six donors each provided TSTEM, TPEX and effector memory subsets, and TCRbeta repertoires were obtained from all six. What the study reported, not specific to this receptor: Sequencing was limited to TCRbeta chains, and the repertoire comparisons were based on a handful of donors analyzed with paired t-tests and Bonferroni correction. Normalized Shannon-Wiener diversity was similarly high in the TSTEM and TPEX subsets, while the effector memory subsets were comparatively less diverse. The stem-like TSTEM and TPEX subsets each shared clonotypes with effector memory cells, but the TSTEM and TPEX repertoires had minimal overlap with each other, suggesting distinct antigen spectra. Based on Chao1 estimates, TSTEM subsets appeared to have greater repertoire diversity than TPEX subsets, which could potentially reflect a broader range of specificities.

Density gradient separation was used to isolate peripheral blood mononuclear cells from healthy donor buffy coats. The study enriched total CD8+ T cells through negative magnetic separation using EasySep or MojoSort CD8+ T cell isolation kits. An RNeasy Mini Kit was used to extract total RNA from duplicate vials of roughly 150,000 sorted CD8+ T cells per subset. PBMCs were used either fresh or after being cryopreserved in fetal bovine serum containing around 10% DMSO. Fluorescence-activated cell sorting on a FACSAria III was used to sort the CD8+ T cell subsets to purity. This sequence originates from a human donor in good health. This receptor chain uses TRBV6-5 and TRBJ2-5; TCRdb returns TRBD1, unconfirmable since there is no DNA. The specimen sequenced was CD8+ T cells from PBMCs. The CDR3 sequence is CASSYSGIETQYF.